The clone carrying this T cell receptor (beta chain) was seen at least ten times. These data come from a study of T cells of healthy individuals. This CDR3 has 11 amino acids. Trimming took off 3 bases at V and 4 bases at J, with 3 bases between the two ends. TCRdb re-called the 5' RACE reads through MiXCR, storing one row per CDR3 protein. In the table there are tens of thousands of distinct CDR3 sequences, roughly 16% of which are singletons. This chain connects TRBV12-3 or TRBV12-4 to TRBJ1-1; D is undetermined. The TCR sequence derives from a human donor in good health. The CDR3: CASSLTTEAFF. For the CDR3, the DNA is TGTGCCAGCAGTTTGACCACTGAAGCTTTCTTT.